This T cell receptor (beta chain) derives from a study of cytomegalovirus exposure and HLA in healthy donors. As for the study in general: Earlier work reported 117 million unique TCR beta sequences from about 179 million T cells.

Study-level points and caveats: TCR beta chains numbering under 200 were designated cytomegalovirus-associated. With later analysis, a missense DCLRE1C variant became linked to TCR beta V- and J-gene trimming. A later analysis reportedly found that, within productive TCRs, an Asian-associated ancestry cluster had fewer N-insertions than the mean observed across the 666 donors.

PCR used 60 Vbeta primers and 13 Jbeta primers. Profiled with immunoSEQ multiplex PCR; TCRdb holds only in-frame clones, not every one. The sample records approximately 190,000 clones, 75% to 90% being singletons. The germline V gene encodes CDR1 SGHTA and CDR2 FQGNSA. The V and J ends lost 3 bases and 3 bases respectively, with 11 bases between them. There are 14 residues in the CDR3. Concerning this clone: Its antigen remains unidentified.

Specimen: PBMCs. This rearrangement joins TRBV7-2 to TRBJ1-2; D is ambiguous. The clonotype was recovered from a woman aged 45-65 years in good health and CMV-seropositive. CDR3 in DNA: TGTGCCAGCAGCTTTTCACGGAGGGACTATGGCTACACCTTC. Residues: CASSFSRRDYGYTF.